The 27 T cell receptor beta chains presented below share a single source sample, sequenced in a study of blood T cell repertoires in COVID-19. Libraries were prepared by immunoSEQ multiplex PCR; TCRdb keeps only in-frame clonotypes and omits some of them. The table has about 50,000 clones, roughly 80% seen once; the top ten hold over 15%. Sequences were obtained from peripheral blood. The receptors were gathered from a man aged 65-85 years with active COVID-19.

This chain connects TRBV6-6 to TRBJ2-7; possibly TRBD2 for D (5 bases). Germline CDR1 MNHNY, CDR2 SVGAGI (reference sequence). This CDR3 region has 16 residues. V gave up 0 bases and J gave up 3 bases, with 15 bases separating them. The CDR3 DNA follows: TGTGCCAGCAGTTACTCGCGGGCCCGGAGCCTCTACGAGCAGTACTTC. Protein product: CASSYSRARSLYEQYF.

This chain joins TRBV6-5 and TRBJ2-7; TRBD1 aligns across 10 bases. V lost 6 bases to trimming and J lost 5 bases; unmatched junction nucleotides: 4. CDR1 is MNHEY, CDR2 SVGAGI, per germline. The length of the CDR3 is 13 residues. The CDR3 loop reads CASSPDRGDEQYF. The CDR3, as DNA: TGTGCCAGCAGCCCGGACAGGGGGGACGAGCAGTACTTC.

A remark on this clone: Sequence at one end of the junction differs from germline and may be a read error. The chain joins TRBV7-7 to TRBJ2-5, with 9 bases aligning to TRBD1. CDR3 length: 15 amino acids. Germline CDR1 and CDR2: SSHAT and FNYEAQ (reference sequence). This chain's CDR3 is CASSRGTGSSETQYF. CDR3 nucleotide sequence: TGTGCTAGCAGCCGCGGGACAGGGTCGAGCGAGACCCAGTACTTC.

The chain recombines TRBV6-2 or TRBV6-3 with TRBJ2-1; 8 positions match TRBD2. The CDR3 extends over 18 amino acids. Germline assignment: CDR1 MNHEY and CDR2 SVGEGT. With V trimmed by 2 bases and J by 8 bases, 17 bases remained unmatched. This chain's CDR3 is CASSYPVSRGGWRDEQFF. Here the CDR3 DNA reads TGTGCCAGCAGTTACCCGGTTTCTCGGGGGGGGTGGAGGGATGAGCAGTTCTTC.

CDR3: CASSFRLAGEYEQFF. CDR3 DNA: TGTGCCAGCAGTTTTAGGCTAGCGGGAGAATATGAGCAGTTCTTC. The rearrangement uses TRBV27 and TRBJ2-1, with 10 bases lining up with TRBD2. Germline loops: CDR1 MNHEY, CDR2 SMNVEV (reference sequence). There are 15 residues in the CDR3. The trim removed 3 bases at V and 8 bases at J, leaving 7 bases unmatched.

V is TRBV21-1 and J is TRBJ2-1; the table's D call TRBD2 went unverified against the DNA. TRBV21-1 is assigned pseudogene status. This CDR3 has 13 amino acids. CDR3 nucleotide sequence: TGTGCCAGCAAGAAGCGGGACTACAATGAGCAGTTCTTC. The encoded protein is CASKKRDYNEQFF.

The gene calls are TRBV7-3 and TRBJ2-3, with D maybe TRBD2 (5 bases). The ends were cut back, 3 bases at V and 6 bases at J, with 13 bases in the middle. The CDR3 sequence is 14 residues long. Germline V CDR1 and CDR2: SGHTA, FQGTGA. The CDR3 bases are TGTGCCAGCAGCTTGGTCGGGATTAGGGATACGCAGTATTTT. Its protein is CASSLVGIRDTQYF.

The V and J genes are TRBV5-1 and TRBJ1-2; 12 bases fit TRBD1. Germline loops: CDR1 SGHRS, CDR2 YFSETQ. V gave up 3 bases and J gave up 7 bases; unmatched junction bases: 7. The CDR3 length is 15 residues. The CDR3, as DNA: TGCGCCAGCAGCTCGCTGGGACAGGGGGCTAGTGGCTACACCTTC. Protein: CASSSLGQGASGYTF.

This clone has a handful of counts. The chain couples TRBV15 to TRBJ2-1; 7 bases line up with TRBD2. The CDR3 has 16 residues. Unmatched junction bases numbered 8, after V lost 0 bases and J lost 6 bases. Germline V gene lookup returns CDR1 LNHNV and CDR2 YYDKDF (reference sequence). This CDR3 is CATSRDLRLASNEQFF. CDR3 in DNA: TGTGCCACCAGCAGAGATTTGAGACTAGCTTCCAATGAGCAGTTCTTC.

This sequence joins TRBV6-4 and TRBJ2-5; tentative D call: TRBD2 (5 bases). V was shortened by 2 bases and J by 3 bases, with 7 bases between the two germline ends. CDR3 length: 13 amino acids. Per the germline V gene, CDR1 is MRHNA and CDR2 is SNTAGT. CDR3 bases: TGTGCCAGCAGTGACCAGCGGAAAGAGACCCAGTACTTC. Translated: CASSDQRKETQYF.

The CDR3 region is CASSLGGQGNEKLFF. As DNA, the CDR3 is TGCGCCAGCAGCTTGGGCGGACAGGGTAATGAAAAACTGTTTTTT. The chain joins TRBV5-1 to TRBJ1-4, with 8 bases aligning to TRBD1. Germline loops: CDR1 SGHRS, CDR2 YFSETQ. The CDR3 consists of 15 residues. V lost 0 bases to trimming and J lost 4 bases; unmatched junction nucleotides: 2.

Only a few counts were recorded for this clone. The chain uses TRBV7-2 and TRBJ1-1; the D is unclear. CDR3 size: 13 residues. Trimming removed 5 bases from V and 1 base from J, with 8 bases in between. Germline loops: CDR1 SGHTA, CDR2 FQGNSA. The CDR3 DNA follows: TGTGCCAGCAGCGGGCAACCGAACACTGAAGCTTTCTTT. Its translation: CASSGQPNTEAFF.

The V and J genes are TRBV2 and TRBJ2-5, with a tentative D call TRBD2 (6 bases). The ends were cut back, 9 bases at V and 5 bases at J, with 19 bases in the middle. The V gene's germline CDR1 is SNHLY and CDR2 FYNNEI. CDR3 size: 14 residues. The CDR3 is CASRPRESEETQYF. CDR3 bases: TGTGCCAGTCGTCCCCGGGAGTCGGAGGAGACCCAGTACTTC.

The gene calls are TRBV18 and TRBJ2-3, with 13 bases fitting TRBD2. J was trimmed by 2 bases and V by 4 bases; bases with no gene match: 6. Germline CDR1 is KGHSH and CDR2 is LQKENI. The length of the CDR3 is 17 residues. The CDR3: CASSLGLAGASTDTQYF. CDR3 nucleotides: TGTGCCAGCTCACTCGGACTAGCGGGAGCCTCCACAGATACGCAGTATTTT.

The CDR3 loop is CASSPGVYEQYF. CDR3 sequence (DNA): TGTGCCAGCAGCCCAGGGGTATACGAGCAGTACTTC. The rearrangement joins TRBV3-1 (or the pseudogene TRBV3-2) to TRBJ2-7; perhaps TRBD1 as D (6 bases). Germline V gene sequence: CDR1 LGHDT, CDR2 YNNKEL (reference sequence). This CDR3 has 12 amino acids. The V end lost 4 bases, the J end lost 4 bases, and 8 bases lay between the germline ends.

This chain joins TRBV29-1 and TRBJ2-1; 14 bases match TRBD2. The CDR3 length is 12 residues. The V gene end was trimmed by 7 bases and the J gene end by 10 bases; junction bases not matched to a gene: 3. The germline gives CDR1 SQVTM, CDR2 ANQGSEA. CDR3 nucleotides: TGCAGCGCCAGGACTAGCGGGGGGGAGCAGTTCTTC. As protein: CSARTSGGEQFF.

The rearrangement uses TRBV6-6 and TRBJ1-6; 9 bases map to TRBD1. Per germline, CDR1 MNHNY and CDR2 SVGAGI (reference sequence). The CDR3 runs 14 residues. V was pared by 6 bases and J by 11 bases, with 8 bases of the junction left unmatched. The CDR3 DNA follows: TGTGCCAGCAGACCGGGACAGGGAATGACACCCCTCCACTTT. It codes for CASRPGQGMTPLHF.

The chain couples TRBV15 to TRBJ2-1; 8 positions agree with TRBD2. The CDR3 is made up of 17 amino acids. With V trimmed by 2 bases and J by 6 bases, 12 bases remained unmatched. Per germline, CDR1 LNHNV and CDR2 YYDKDF (reference sequence). DNA of the CDR3: TGTGCCACCAGCAGAACCATCGGGACTAGGGAGGGCAATGAGCAGTTCTTC. This gives the protein CATSRTIGTREGNEQFF.

The gene calls are TRBV24-1 and TRBJ2-5; 13 bases agree with TRBD2. The CDR3 covers 15 residues. CDR1 and CDR2 (germline): KGHDR, SFDVKD. V dropped 9 bases and J dropped 3; count of bases not matched to a gene: 6. The chain's CDR3 is CATEGLAGEKETQYF. CDR3 nucleotides: TGTGCCACCGAAGGACTAGCGGGAGAAAAAGAGACCCAGTACTTC.

The V and J genes are TRBV7-7 and TRBJ2-5; D is unclear. Germline-derived CDR1 and CDR2 are SSHAT and FNYEAQ (reference sequence). Trimming took off 11 bases at V and 3 bases at J, with 13 bases between the two ends. The CDR3 extends over 12 amino acids. CDR3 bases: TGTGCCTGTCCCGGTGCGGAAGAGACCCAGTACTTC. Encoded protein: CACPGAEETQYF.

The chain is built from TRBV7-2 and TRBJ2-6; D not resolved. Germline assignment: CDR1 SGHTA and CDR2 FQGNSA. The CDR3 runs to 16 residues. The V gene lost 5 bases and the J gene lost 1 base, with 12 bases spanning the gap. The CDR3 protein is CASSRRGESGANVLTF. The DNA of the CDR3 is TGTGCCAGCAGCCGCCGAGGAGAATCTGGGGCCAACGTCCTGACTTTC.

This clone was observed a few times. This chain joins TRBV25-1 and TRBJ1-2; perhaps TRBD1 as D (6 bases). V lost 4 bases and J 8 bases, leaving 17 bases between the germline ends. The CDR3 spans 14 residues. Germline V gene data show CDR1 as MGHDK and CDR2 as SYGVNS. The CDR3 nucleotides are TGTGCCAGCAGTGGAGCCGACAGGATCCCGGGCTACACCTTC. Protein sequence: CASSGADRIPGYTF.

The V gene is TRBV7-2, the J gene TRBJ2-7; no reliable D call. Germline V gives CDR1 SGHTA, CDR2 FQGNSA. The CDR3 spans 14 residues. V lost 1 base to trimming and J lost 0 bases, with 7 bases between them. CDR3 coding DNA: TGTGCCAGCAGCTTAGGAGCTGACTCCTACGAGCAGTACTTC. Translating gives CASSLGADSYEQYF.

The chain employs TRBV11-3 and TRBJ1-1; D not certain. Deletions cut 1 base from V and 5 bases from J, with 11 bases between. Germline assignment: CDR1 SGHNT and CDR2 YENEEA. This CDR3 has 14 amino acids. The CDR3: CASSLVQARTEAFF. CDR3 in DNA: TGTGCCAGCAGCTTAGTCCAGGCCCGAACTGAAGCTTTCTTT.

This chain joins TRBV7-2 and TRBJ2-1; D is unclear. The germline V and J ends were trimmed by 3 bases and 4 bases, with 7 bases remaining between them. Germline assignment: CDR1 SGHTA and CDR2 FQGNSA. The CDR3 has 13 amino acids. CDR3 nucleotide sequence: TGTGCCAGCAGCTTCCAATTTTACAATGAGCAGTTCTTC. Translation: CASSFQFYNEQFF.

The rearrangement joins TRBV7-2 to TRBJ1-2, with 10 bases aligning to TRBD1. Germline loops: CDR1 SGHTA, CDR2 FQGNSA. The CDR3 spans 14 residues. The ends lost 5 bases at V and 4 bases at J; junction bases unmatched: 4. The CDR3 DNA reads TGTGCCAGCAGCGCCGGGACAGGGGCCTATGGCTACACCTTC. This gives the protein CASSAGTGAYGYTF.

This clone was observed once. This chain links TRBV7-3 with TRBJ2-1; the D gene is possibly TRBD1 (6 bases). The CDR3 length is 12 residues. Deletions cut 3 bases from V and 13 bases from J, with 13 bases between. Germline V CDR1 and CDR2: SGHTA, FQGTGA. In nucleotides, the CDR3 is TGTGCCAGCAGCTTGGGGACAACCAACCAGTTCTTC. Translating it yields CASSLGTTNQFF.